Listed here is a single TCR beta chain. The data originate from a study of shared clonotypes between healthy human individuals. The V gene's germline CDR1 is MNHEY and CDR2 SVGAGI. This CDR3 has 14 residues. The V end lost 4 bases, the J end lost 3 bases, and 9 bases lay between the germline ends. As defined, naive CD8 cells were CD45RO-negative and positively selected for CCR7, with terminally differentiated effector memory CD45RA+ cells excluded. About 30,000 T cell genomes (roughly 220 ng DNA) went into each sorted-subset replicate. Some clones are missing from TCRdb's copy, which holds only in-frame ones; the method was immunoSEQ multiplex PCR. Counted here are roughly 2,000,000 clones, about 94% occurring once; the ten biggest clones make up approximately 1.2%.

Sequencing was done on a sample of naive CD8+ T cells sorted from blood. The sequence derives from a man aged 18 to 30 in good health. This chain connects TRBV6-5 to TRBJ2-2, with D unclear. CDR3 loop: CASSSETYTGELFF. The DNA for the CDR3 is TGTGCCAGCAGTTCAGAGACCTACACCGGGGAGCTGTTTTTT.